This entry is about one T cell receptor beta chain. It lacks a known antigen. The input lacks base qualities; no much larger clone sits a single base away. CDR1 and CDR2 are drawn from the germline V gene: SGHDT, YYEEEE. Spanning cysteine to phenylalanine, the CDR3 consists of 17 amino acids. The entry retains the CDR3 DNA only, 51 bases that are in frame from base 1. At the junction V is shortened by 1 base and J by 4 bases; bases outside the gene matches: 9. The data originate from a study of post-analysis software for immune sequencing data (dated by TCRdb to 2013 to 2016). Study-level background: Relapsing-remitting, secondary progressive and progressive-relapsing multiple sclerosis were recorded as disease courses, and subtype annotation was lacking for some patients. The multiple sclerosis patient repertoires were compared with 10 or so previously published healthy control repertoires from donors aged about 6 to 26 years. A subset of samples was prepared in parallel using single-end sample barcoding, then pooled and co-amplified after Illumina adapter ligation. Broad study findings and their caveats: Strong co-clustering of samples prepared in the same batch was shown by direct clustering with F measure, prompting a batch-effect correction. Significantly higher frequencies in patients than in controls were found for roughly 5 TRBV segments, including TRBV5-6, TRBV5-1 and TRBV20-1. Compared with controls, multiple sclerosis patients had significantly lower normalized Chao1 diversity, a finding suggesting substantial peripheral T-cell clonal expansion. The control group was slightly older than the multiple sclerosis patient group.

The protocol used for the library was PCR. The sample was run on an Illumina HiSeq 2500. To reduce PCR and sequencing biases, unique molecular identifiers were incorporated into the TCR beta cDNA libraries. Per 1 to 10 million input T cells, approximately 500,000 cDNA molecules were obtained, such that each molecule approximated one T cell. The same protocol used for the earlier healthy control dataset was applied to prepare and sequence the patient libraries. Samples belonging to the same batch were prepared together, multiplexed and sequenced on a shared HiSeq lane. As for how the authors treated the data: Raw barcoded reads were processed with MIGEC, discarding single-read molecular identifier groups before consensus assembly and CDR3 extraction. VDJtools was used for post-analysis of the clonotype tables, with diversity normalized by down-sampling every dataset to the smallest sample size. Repertoire overlap clustering matched CDR3 amino acid but not nucleotide sequences to correct batch-related cross-sample contamination. In TCRdb, the public reads were trimmed at Q25 with fastp and aligned with MiXCR, with productive beta chains retained. Each CDR3 protein appears once, grouped with its most common genes and DNA. The V and J calls reflect TCRdb's pipeline rather than the authors' work. This sample comprises roughly 580,000 distinct CDR3 sequences, around 44% of them detected only once. The ten largest clones take up more than 1.5% of the sample.

To demonstrate the VDJtools post-analysis software, TCR beta repertoires were profiled from the peripheral blood of about a dozen young patients with multiple sclerosis. The multiple sclerosis patients were children and adolescents between about 6 and 15 years of age. The material sequenced was blood. The V gene is TRBV5-6 and the J gene is TRBJ2-3; TRBD1 fits 10 bases in the junction. This TCR was sampled from a girl aged 5-17 years with multiple sclerosis. CDR3 sequence: CASSLRKGQGRPDTQYF. The DNA sequence is as follows: TGTGCCAGCAGCTTGCGAAAGGGACAGGGGCGGCCAGATACGCAGTATTTT.